The 25 T cell receptor beta chains below come from one sample, sequenced in a study of blood T cell repertoires in COVID-19. Profiling relied on immunoSEQ multiplex PCR, and the TCRdb table lists in-frame clones only, not all of them. This table has around 87,000 clones, roughly 85% appearing once. The sequenced sample consisted of peripheral blood. These receptors originate from a human donor in a cohort sampled during active COVID-19.

CDR3 nucleotide sequence: TGTGCCAGCTCGTCCACCCGGGACAGGGACCATGAGCAGTTCTTC. Protein: CASSSTRDRDHEQFF. The chain couples TRBV18 to TRBJ2-1; 9 bases are shared with TRBD1. J lost 8 bases, V lost 6 bases, and 11 bases had no gene match. This CDR3 spans 15 amino acids. Germline CDR1 and CDR2: KGHSH and LQKENI. Full variable domain (missing parts from reference TRBV18 and TRBJ2-1): NAGVMQNPRHLVRRRGQEARLRCSPMKGHSHVYWYRQLPEEGLKFMVYLQKENIIDESGMPKERFSAEFPKEGPSILRIQQVVRGDSAAYFCASSSTRDRDHEQFFGPGTRLTVL.

The V and J genes are TRBV5-1 and TRBJ2-7; the D gene is possibly TRBD2 (6 bases). CDR3 size: 15 residues. Germline CDR1 SGHRS, CDR2 YFSETQ. Trimming pared 5 bases from V and 1 base from J, leaving 16 bases between. In DNA form, the CDR3 reads TGCGCCAGCAGGTCGATCCCGGGGGATTCCTACGAGCAGTACTTC. Translating it yields CASRSIPGDSYEQYF.

V is TRBV5-8 and J is TRBJ2-1; TRBD1 matches at 10 bases. CDR1 and CDR2 (germline): SGHTS, YDEGEE. J lost 7 bases, V lost 5 bases, and 9 bases had no gene match. This CDR3 has 15 residues. CDR3 DNA sequence: TGTGCCAGCAGTGTCCCGGGACAGGGGCGGAATGAGCAGTTCTTC. This encodes CASSVPGQGRNEQFF.

This sequence joins TRBV9 and TRBJ2-1; TRBD2 agrees at 7 bases. Germline loops: CDR1 SGDLS, CDR2 YYNGEE. The CDR3 runs 15 residues. V was pared by 0 bases and J by 4 bases, with 4 bases of the junction left unmatched. For the CDR3, the DNA is TGTGCCAGCAGCGTAGGGGCGGGAGCATACAATGAGCAGTTCTTC. Translating it yields CASSVGAGAYNEQFF. Full variable domain (rest looked up from reference TRBV9 and TRBJ2-1): DSGVTQTPKHLITATGQRVTLRCSPRSGDLSVYWYQQSLDQGLQFLIQYYNGEERAKGNILERFSAQQFPDLHSELNLSSLELGDSALYFCASSVGAGAYNEQFFGPGTRLTVL.

The rearrangement joins TRBV5-1 to TRBJ2-1; 7 nucleotides align to TRBD1. Germline assignment: CDR1 SGHRS and CDR2 YFSETQ. The CDR3 extends over 16 amino acids. The V segment lost 1 base and the J segment 5 bases; nucleotides outside the gene matches: 9. CDR3 in DNA: TGCGCCAGCAGCTTGTCTCTGCGACAGGGTCACAATGAGCAGTTCTTC. Its protein product is CASSLSLRQGHNEQFF.

A remark on this clone: Compared with germline, one end of the junction differs, possibly owing to a read error. The rearrangement uses TRBV7-3 and TRBJ2-1; the match to TRBD2 covers 15 bases. Germline CDR1 is SGHTA and CDR2 is FQGTGA. This CDR3 comprises 16 residues. Here the CDR3 DNA reads TGTGCCAGCAGCCGAGGACTAGCGGGAGGGATCAATCAGCAGTTCTTC. This translates into CASSRGLAGGINQQFF.

This clone appeared a single time. The rearrangement links TRBV20-1 to TRBJ1-2; the D gene is possibly TRBD1 (6 bases). Per germline, CDR1 DFQATT and CDR2 SNEGSKA (reference sequence). Trimming took off 3 bases at V and 5 bases at J, with 16 bases between the two ends. The CDR3 length is 14 residues. CDR3 nucleotides: TGCAGTGCTAGTCGGGGCAGGGGACCTTATGGCTACACCTTC. It yields the protein CSASRGRGPYGYTF.

The gene calls are TRBV28 and TRBJ2-2, with 10 bases matching TRBD2. The V and J ends lost 5 bases and 3 bases, in that order; junction bases with no gene match: 3. The CDR3 length is 15 residues. CDR1 is MDHEN, CDR2 SYDVKM, per germline. CDR3 amino acids: CASSRLAGDTGELFF. The CDR3 region has the DNA TGTGCCAGCAGTCGACTAGCGGGCGACACCGGGGAGCTGTTTTTT.

The chain joins TRBV14 to TRBJ1-6; D is possibly TRBD1 (5 bases). Germline CDR1 and CDR2: SGHDN and FVKESK. This CDR3 is built from 14 residues. V was pared by 4 bases and J by 5 bases, with 9 bases between. DNA of the CDR3: TGTGCCAGCAGCCGGGACTTGGATAATTCACCCCTCCACTTT. Translation: CASSRDLDNSPLHF. The full variable domain, rest sourced from reference TRBV14 and TRBJ1-6, is EAGVTQFPSHSVIEKGQTVTLRCDPISGHDNLYWYRRVMGKEIKFLLHFVKESKQDESGMPNNRFLAERTGGTYSTLKVQPAELEDSGVYFCASSRDLDNSPLHFGNGTRLTVT.

This clone showed up just once. This chain links TRBV3-1 (or the pseudogene TRBV3-2) with TRBJ2-1; 14 nucleotides align to TRBD2. The CDR3 loop spans 17 amino acids. Germline values: CDR1 LGHDT, CDR2 YNNKEL (reference sequence). J lost 7 bases, V lost 4 bases, and 9 bases had no gene match. This CDR3 is CASSPRLAGGRWNEQFF. The DNA for the CDR3 is TGTGCCAGCAGCCCCCGACTAGCGGGGGGGCGTTGGAATGAGCAGTTCTTC.

A few counts support this clone. The chain uses TRBV19 and TRBJ2-2; 9 nucleotides agree with TRBD1. J was trimmed by 6 bases and V by 7 bases; bases with no gene match: 3. CDR1 and CDR2 (germline): LNHDA, SQIVND (reference sequence). The CDR3 is made up of 13 amino acids. As DNA, the CDR3 is TGTGCCAGTAAACAGGGGGCGCCCGGGGAGCTGTTTTTT. Amino acid sequence: CASKQGAPGELFF.

This chain uses TRBV3-1 (or the pseudogene TRBV3-2) with TRBJ1-2; D is uncertain. V gave up 5 bases and J gave up 3 bases, with 10 bases separating them. This CDR3 is 13 amino acids long. The germline V gene has CDR1 LGHDT and CDR2 YNNKEL (reference sequence). The CDR3 DNA is TGTGCCAGCAGCAGTACACAGTACTATGGCTACACCTTC. This gives the protein CASSSTQYYGYTF.

The chain uses TRBV7-2 and TRBJ2-5, with TRBD2 matching over 7 bases. V dropped 3 bases and J dropped 4; count of bases not matched to a gene: 5. Per germline, CDR1 SGHTA and CDR2 FQGNSA. The CDR3 runs 14 residues. CDR3 residues: CASSFGGFGETQYF. In DNA form, the CDR3 reads TGTGCCAGCAGCTTCGGGGGGTTTGGAGAGACCCAGTACTTC.

The chain joins TRBV15 to TRBJ2-2, with a weak D call TRBD2 (6 bases). Trimming removed 5 bases from V and 1 base from J, with 11 bases in between. This CDR3 is 15 amino acids long. Germline lookup yields CDR1 LNHNV and CDR2 YYDKDF (reference sequence). In DNA, the CDR3 is TGTGCCACCAGCGGCGGGATCATGAACACCGGGGAGCTGTTTTTT. Its protein product is CATSGGIMNTGELFF.

V usage is TRBV28 and J usage is TRBJ2-1, with 9 bases aligning to TRBD2. The CDR3 spans 17 residues. The V and J ends lost 4 bases and 4 bases, in that order; junction bases with no gene match: 11. Germline CDR1 is MDHEN and CDR2 is SYDVKM. The CDR3 bases are TGTGCCAGCAGTTCTTTTTTGACTAGCGGTGAATACAATGAGCAGTTCTTC. Protein: CASSSFLTSGEYNEQFF.

Only a few counts were recorded for this clone. The rearrangement uses TRBV6-6 and TRBJ1-2; a weak D match, TRBD1 (5 bases). CDR3 length: 15 residues. Trimming shortened V by 6 bases and J by 8 bases, and 22 bases separated the two germline ends. The germline V gene has CDR1 MNHNY and CDR2 SVGAGI (reference sequence). CDR3 residues: CASSQIDSRQKGYTF. Here the CDR3 DNA reads TGTGCCAGCAGCCAAATCGACAGTCGCCAGAAAGGCTACACCTTC.

CDR3 nucleotide sequence: TGTGCCTGGAGTTTCGGGACAGGGCTGACCTACGAGCAGTACTTC. Translating it yields CAWSFGTGLTYEQYF. The genes are TRBV30 and TRBJ2-7, with 9 positions matching TRBD1. Germline-derived CDR1 and CDR2 are GTSNPN and SVGIG (reference sequence). The CDR3 extends over 15 amino acids. The junction had 7 bases not matched to a gene; V was cut back by 2 bases and J by 2 bases.

J is TRBJ2-5 and V is TRBV6-6; 8 positions agree with TRBD1. Germline values: CDR1 MNHNY, CDR2 SVGAGI (reference sequence). The CDR3 is made up of 14 amino acids. V lost 6 bases, J lost 6 bases, and 9 bases stayed unmatched. CDR3 protein: CASRYTGGSQTQYF. The DNA for the CDR3 is TGTGCCAGCAGATACACAGGGGGGTCACAGACCCAGTACTTC.

This rearrangement joins TRBV13 to TRBJ1-4; TRBD1 matches at 11 bases. V gave up 4 bases and J gave up 0 bases; unmatched junction bases: 10. From germline, CDR1 is PRHDT and CDR2 FYEKMQ (reference sequence). This CDR3 spans 19 amino acids. The CDR3 DNA follows: TGTGCCAGCAGCTGGACAGGGGGCCCTAAGACCGCAACTAATGAAAAACTGTTTTTT. It encodes CASSWTGGPKTATNEKLFF.

The chain joins TRBV6-6 to TRBJ2-1, with D perhaps TRBD1 (5 bases). Germline CDR1 is MNHNY and CDR2 is SVGAGI (reference sequence). V was clipped by 6 bases and J by 0 bases, with 12 bases between them. CDR3 length: 15 residues. The CDR3: CASSLGASSYNEQFF. In DNA form, the CDR3 reads TGTGCCAGCAGCTTAGGGGCTAGCTCCTACAATGAGCAGTTCTTC.

V gene TRBV6-1 combines with J gene TRBJ1-5; TRBD1 might be the D (6 bases). The germline V and J ends were trimmed by 1 base and 3 bases, with 10 bases remaining between them. This CDR3 comprises 15 residues. The germline V gene has CDR1 MNHNS and CDR2 SASEGT. The CDR3 sequence: CASSEGGHLNQPQHF. In DNA, the CDR3 is TGTGCCAGCAGTGAAGGGGGACACCTCAATCAGCCCCAGCATTTT.

This chain's CDR3 is CASSSPAGAGANVLTF. The CDR3 coding sequence is TGTGCCAGCAGTTCTCCGGCAGGGGCTGGGGCCAACGTCCTGACTTTC. The chain joins TRBV28 to TRBJ2-6; maybe TRBD1 (6 bases). The CDR3 contains 16 residues. Trimming took off 4 bases at V and 2 bases at J, with 12 bases between the two ends. CDR1 is MDHEN, CDR2 SYDVKM, per germline.

The chain carries TRBV18 and TRBJ1-1; D remains unclear. V shed 6 bases and J shed 3 bases, with 14 bases lying between them. The CDR3 contains 14 residues. Per germline, CDR1 KGHSH and CDR2 LQKENI. The CDR3 DNA follows: TGTGCCAGCTCCCCTGATTGGCGGGACACTGAAGCTTTCTTT. Residues: CASSPDWRDTEAFF.

V is TRBV9 and J is TRBJ1-2; D is unclear. The V gene lost 6 bases and the J gene lost 2 bases, with 14 bases spanning the gap. The germline gives CDR1 SGDLS, CDR2 YYNGEE. This CDR3 is built from 14 residues. CDR3 protein: CASNRDKSNYGYTF. CDR3 nucleotide sequence: TGTGCCAGCAACCGAGACAAGTCCAACTATGGCTACACCTTC.

The V and J genes are TRBV7-6 and TRBJ2-1, with TRBD2 identical over 15 bases. V gave up 1 base and J gave up 7 bases; unmatched junction bases: 5. The germline CDR1 and CDR2 sequences are SGHVS and FNYEAQ. This CDR3 is 17 amino acids long. CDR3 nucleotides: TGTGCCAGCAGCTTAGGGACTAGCGGGGGGGCCCGGAATGAGCAGTTCTTC. Translation gives CASSLGTSGGARNEQFF.